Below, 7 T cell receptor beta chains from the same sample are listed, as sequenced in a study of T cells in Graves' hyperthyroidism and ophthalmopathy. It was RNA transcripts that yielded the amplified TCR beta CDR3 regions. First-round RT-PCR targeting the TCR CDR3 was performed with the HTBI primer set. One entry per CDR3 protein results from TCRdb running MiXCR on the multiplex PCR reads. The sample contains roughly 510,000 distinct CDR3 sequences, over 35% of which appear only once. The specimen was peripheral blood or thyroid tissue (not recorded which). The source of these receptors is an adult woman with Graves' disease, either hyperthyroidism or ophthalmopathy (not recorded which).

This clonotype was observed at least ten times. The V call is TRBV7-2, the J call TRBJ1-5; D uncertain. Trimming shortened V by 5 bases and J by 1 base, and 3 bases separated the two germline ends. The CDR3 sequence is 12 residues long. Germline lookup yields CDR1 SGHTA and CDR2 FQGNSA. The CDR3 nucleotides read TGTGCCAGCAGCCACAGCAATCAGCCCCAGCATTTT. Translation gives CASSHSNQPQHF.

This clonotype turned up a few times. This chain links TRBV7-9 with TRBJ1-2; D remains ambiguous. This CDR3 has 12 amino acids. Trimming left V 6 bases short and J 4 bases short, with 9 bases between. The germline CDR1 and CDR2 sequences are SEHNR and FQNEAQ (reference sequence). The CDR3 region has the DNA TGTGCCAGCAGTCCCGACGTCTATGGCTACACCTTC. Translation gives CASSPDVYGYTF.

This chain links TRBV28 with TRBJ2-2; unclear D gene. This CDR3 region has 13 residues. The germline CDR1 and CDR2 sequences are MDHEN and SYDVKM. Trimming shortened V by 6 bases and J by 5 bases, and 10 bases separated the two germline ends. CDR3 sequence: CASSQWGTGELFF. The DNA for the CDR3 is TGTGCCAGCAGCCAATGGGGTACCGGGGAGCTGTTTTTT. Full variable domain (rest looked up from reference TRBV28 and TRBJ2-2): DVKVTQSSRYLVKRTGEKVFLECVQDMDHENMFWYRQDPGLGLRLIYFSYDVKMKEKGDIPEGYSVSREKKERFSLILESASTNQTSMYLCASSQWGTGELFFGEGSRLTVL.

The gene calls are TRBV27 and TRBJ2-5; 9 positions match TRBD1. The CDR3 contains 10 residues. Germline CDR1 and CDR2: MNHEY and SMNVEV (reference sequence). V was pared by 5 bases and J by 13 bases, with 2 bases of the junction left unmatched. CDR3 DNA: TGTGCCAGCAGTCCGGGACAGGGGTACTTC. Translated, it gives CASSPGQGYF.

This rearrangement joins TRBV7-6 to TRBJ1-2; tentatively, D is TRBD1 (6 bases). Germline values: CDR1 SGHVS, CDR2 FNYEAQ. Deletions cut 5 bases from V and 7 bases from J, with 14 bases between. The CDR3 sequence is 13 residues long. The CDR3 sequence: CASSPLTGSGYTF. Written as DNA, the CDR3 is TGTGCCAGCAGCCCTCTGACAGGCTCTGGCTACACCTTC. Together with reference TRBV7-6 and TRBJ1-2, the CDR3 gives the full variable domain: GAGVSQSPRYKVTKRGQDVALRCDPISGHVSLYWYRQALGQGPEFLTYFNYEAQQDKSGLPNDRFSAERPEGSISTLTIQRTEQRDSAMYRCASSPLTGSGYTFGSGTRLTVV.

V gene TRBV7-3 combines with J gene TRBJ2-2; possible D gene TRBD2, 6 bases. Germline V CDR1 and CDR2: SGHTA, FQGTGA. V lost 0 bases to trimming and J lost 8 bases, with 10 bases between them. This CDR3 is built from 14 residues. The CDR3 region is CASSLTGGRGELFF. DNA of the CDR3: TGTGCCAGCAGCTTAACGGGAGGTCGGGGGGAGCTGTTTTTT.

The CDR3, as DNA: TGTGCCAGCAGCGCCGACTTACAAGAGACCCAGTACTTC. As protein: CASSADLQETQYF. The chain links TRBV9 to TRBJ2-5; D is ambiguous. V lost 3 bases, J lost 2 bases, and 8 bases lay in between. Per the germline V gene, CDR1 is SGDLS and CDR2 is YYNGEE. This CDR3 has 13 amino acids.